The 24 T cell receptor beta chains presented below share a single source sample, sequenced in a study of Ad26.COV2.S vaccination and SARS-CoV-2 variants. Sequencing used immunoSEQ multiplex PCR; TCRdb keeps in-frame clones, though not all of them. The repertoire has over 90,000 clones, 60% to 85% of them found once; the top ten carry approximately 15%. The source material was peripheral blood, sampled after recovery from COVID-19. The receptors shown here come from a human donor who had recovered from COVID-19.

V gene TRBV20-1 combines with J gene TRBJ2-3; D unresolved. The germline V gene has CDR1 DFQATT and CDR2 SNEGSKA (reference sequence). The CDR3 is made up of 10 amino acids. Between the trimmed V and J ends, which lost 7 bases and 0 bases, there was a span of 2 bases. The CDR3 loop reads CSVSTDTQYF. The DNA of the CDR3 is TGCAGTGTAAGCACAGATACGCAGTATTTT.

J is TRBJ1-3 and V is TRBV9, with D maybe TRBD1 (6 bases). The CDR3 length is 14 residues. Germline values: CDR1 SGDLS, CDR2 YYNGEE. The ends were cut back, 1 base at V and 4 bases at J, with 9 bases in the middle. The CDR3 loop is CASSVPGAGNTIYF. The CDR3 DNA follows: TGTGCCAGCAGCGTACCAGGGGCGGGAAACACCATATATTTT.

The chain carries TRBV18 and TRBJ2-2; D ambiguous. The CDR3 has 14 residues. Per the germline V gene, CDR1 is KGHSH and CDR2 is LQKENI. With 1 base removed from V and 5 bases from J, the gap between germline ends came to 8 bases. CDR3 sequence reads: CASSPQSGTGELFF. The CDR3 DNA reads TGTGCCAGCTCACCACAGTCCGGGACCGGGGAGCTGTTTTTT.

This sequence joins TRBV28 and TRBJ1-6; D perhaps matches TRBD1 (5 bases). The CDR3 covers 14 residues. V was trimmed by 5 bases and J by 10 bases, leaving 15 bases between them. From germline, CDR1 is MDHEN and CDR2 SYDVKM. The CDR3 DNA reads as TGTGCCAGCAGTACCCCCCAGGGCGGCTCACCCCTCCACTTT. It is translated as CASSTPQGGSPLHF.

CDR3 coding DNA: TGCGCCAGCAGCTTGGGCACAGAGACCGGGGAGCTGTTTTTT. Translated, it gives CASSLGTETGELFF. The V and J genes are TRBV5-1 and TRBJ2-2; D call uncertain. Germline V gene sequence: CDR1 SGHRS, CDR2 YFSETQ. The ends were cut back, 0 bases at V and 5 bases at J, with 8 bases in the middle. This CDR3 has 14 amino acids. The variable domain in full, with the rest retrieved from reference TRBV5-1 and TRBJ2-2, is KAGVTQTPRYLIKTRGQQVTLSCSPISGHRSVSWYQQTPGQGLQFLFEYFSETQRNKGNFPGRFSGRQFSNSRSEMNVSTLELGDSALYLCASSLGTETGELFFGEGSRLTVL.

This chain links TRBV19 with TRBJ1-4; TRBD1 matches at 7 bases. The CDR3 covers 12 residues. V was pared by 8 bases and J by 8 bases, with 5 bases of the junction left unmatched. The V gene's germline CDR1 is LNHDA and CDR2 SQIVND (reference sequence). This chain's CDR3 is CASYAGGEKLFF. For the CDR3, the DNA is TGTGCCAGTTACGCAGGGGGAGAAAAACTGTTTTTT.

Here the CDR3 reads CASSNRAQETQYF. The CDR3 DNA follows: TGTGCCAGCAGCAACAGGGCCCAAGAGACCCAGTACTTC. The rearrangement joins TRBV2 to TRBJ2-5; a weak D match, TRBD1 (6 bases). The CDR3 is 13 amino acids. V was trimmed by 6 bases and J by 1 base, leaving 9 bases between them. Germline CDR1 is SNHLY and CDR2 is FYNNEI.

V gene TRBV6-4 combines with J gene TRBJ2-7; D unclear. Germline loops: CDR1 MRHNA, CDR2 SNTAGT. V lost 6 bases and J 5 bases, leaving 8 bases between the germline ends. The CDR3 loop spans 11 amino acids. CDR3 in amino acids: CASRNGDEQYF. The CDR3 nucleotides are TGTGCCAGCAGGAATGGGGACGAGCAGTACTTC.

To note about this clone: The sample carries other DNA sequences with the same CDR3. This rearrangement joins TRBV5-6 to TRBJ1-2; D is unresolved. CDR1 and CDR2 (germline): SGHDT, YYEEEE. The CDR3 loop spans 12 amino acids. Trimming stripped 8 bases from V and 4 bases from J, with 12 bases between. The chain's CDR3 is CASSLTGYGYTF. DNA for the CDR3: TGTGCCAGTAGCCTGACGGGCTATGGCTACACCTTC.

This clone was picked up a small number of times. The V gene is TRBV5-5, the J gene TRBJ1-5; TRBD1 agrees at 8 bases. The V segment lost 4 bases and the J segment 2 bases; nucleotides outside the gene matches: 11. Per the germline V gene, CDR1 is SGHKS and CDR2 is YYEKEE (reference sequence). The CDR3 is made up of 17 amino acids. This CDR3 reads CASSPRTGLGGNQPQHF. DNA for the CDR3: TGTGCCAGCAGCCCCAGGACAGGGTTGGGGGGCAATCAGCCCCAGCATTTT.

This rearrangement joins TRBV4-2 to TRBJ2-3, with TRBD2 as a possible D gene (6 bases). Per the germline V gene, CDR1 is LGHNA and CDR2 is YNFKEQ. This CDR3 is 16 amino acids long. The V end lost 4 bases, the J end lost 5 bases, and 19 bases lay between the germline ends. CDR3 DNA sequence: TGTGCCAGCAGCCCCATGGCGGGGCGACCGGTAGATACGCAGTATTTT. Encoded protein: CASSPMAGRPVDTQYF.

V and J are TRBV5-5 and TRBJ1-5, with 8 bases that match TRBD1. V trimming: 5 bases; J trimming: 2 bases; junction bases outside the gene matches: 9. Germline loops: CDR1 SGHKS, CDR2 YYEKEE (reference sequence). The CDR3 loop spans 16 amino acids. The chain's CDR3 is CASRTDPDRGNQPQHF. The CDR3 DNA reads as TGTGCCAGCAGAACGGACCCGGACAGGGGCAATCAGCCCCAGCATTTT. Combining the CDR3 with reference TRBV5-5 and TRBJ1-5 gives the whole variable domain DAGVTQSPTHLIKTRGQQVTLRCSPISGHKSVSWYQQVLGQGPQFIFQYYEKEERGRGNFPDRFSARQFPNYSSELNVNALLLGDSALYLCASRTDPDRGNQPQHFGDGTRLSIL.

The V gene is TRBV12-3 or TRBV12-4, the J gene TRBJ1-5; D remains unclear. This CDR3 has 13 amino acids. V lost 0 bases, J lost 5 bases, and 5 bases lay in between. Here the CDR3 DNA reads TGTGCCAGCAGTTTAGCGTTCTATCAGCCCCAGCATTTT. Residues: CASSLAFYQPQHF.

The chain is built from TRBV6-2 or TRBV6-3 and TRBJ2-1, with TRBD1 as a possible D gene (6 bases). The CDR3 covers 12 residues. CDR1 is MNHEY, CDR2 SVGEGT, per germline. The V end lost 5 bases, the J end lost 9 bases, and 11 bases lay between the germline ends. CDR3 region: CASSALGGEQFF. The DNA for the CDR3 is TGTGCCAGCAGTGCACTAGGGGGTGAGCAGTTCTTC.

The chain's CDR3 is CASRASSIDRGRTEAFF. The CDR3 nucleotides are TGTGCCAGCAGGGCTTCCTCAATCGACAGGGGGAGGACTGAAGCTTTCTTT. The chain employs TRBV2 and TRBJ1-1; TRBD1 aligns across 9 bases. Germline V gene data show CDR1 as SNHLY and CDR2 as FYNNEI. J was trimmed by 5 bases and V by 6 bases; bases with no gene match: 16. The CDR3 is made up of 17 amino acids.

This rearrangement joins TRBV29-1 to TRBJ1-2, with D maybe TRBD1 (5 bases). The CDR3 is 15 amino acids. Germline CDR1 SQVTM, CDR2 ANQGSEA. Trimming cost V 3 bases and J 0 bases, with 14 bases left between them. The CDR3 here is CSVERRGRANYGYTF. In DNA, the CDR3 is TGCAGCGTTGAGAGGCGGGGACGGGCTAACTATGGCTACACCTTC.

The rearrangement links TRBV3-1 (or the pseudogene TRBV3-2) to TRBJ1-5; tentative D call: TRBD1 (6 bases). V dropped 6 bases and J dropped 4 bases, with 19 bases sitting between them. Germline V gene data show CDR1 as LGHDT and CDR2 as YNNKEL (reference sequence). This CDR3 spans 16 amino acids. The CDR3: CASSANPGTTNQPQHF. The CDR3 DNA follows: TGTGCCAGCAGTGCTAATCCCGGGACAACAAATCAGCCCCAGCATTTT.

This clone was counted once. The CDR3 DNA reads as TGTGCCAGCAGAGGGAGTGCCCACGAGCAGTACTTC. Amino acid sequence: CASRGSAHEQYF. The chain employs TRBV12-3 or TRBV12-4 and TRBJ2-7, with D maybe TRBD2 (5 bases). This CDR3 region has 12 residues. V lost 6 bases and J lost 5, with 11 bases in between.

For this clone: The junction differs from germline at one of its ends, possibly a read error. This chain connects TRBV6-2 or TRBV6-3 to TRBJ1-2; TRBD1 aligns across 12 bases. The CDR3 is 17 amino acids. Germline V gives CDR1 MNHEY, CDR2 SVGEGT. The CDR3 sequence: CASSNSGTGGAVLGYTF. The CDR3 DNA sequence: TGTGCCAGCAGTAACTCCGGGACAGGGGGCGCGGTTCTTGGCTACACCTTC.

The gene calls are TRBV28 and TRBJ1-1, with D unclear. The CDR3 has 13 residues. The germline gives CDR1 MDHEN, CDR2 SYDVKM. Trimming shortened V by 4 bases and J by 3 bases, and 9 bases separated the two germline ends. The CDR3 reads CASSWFSDTEAFF. CDR3 coding DNA: TGTGCCAGCAGTTGGTTTTCGGACACTGAAGCTTTCTTT.

This sequence joins TRBV19 and TRBJ1-1; the D is unclear. The CDR3 extends over 13 amino acids. Germline V gene data show CDR1 as LNHDA and CDR2 as SQIVND (reference sequence). V was clipped by 4 bases and J by 3 bases, with 9 bases between them. Here the CDR3 reads CASSTTSDTEAFF. The CDR3 DNA reads as TGTGCCAGTAGTACGACGTCGGACACTGAAGCTTTCTTT. Combining the CDR3 with reference TRBV19 and TRBJ1-1 gives the whole variable domain DGGITQSPKYLFRKEGQNVTLSCEQNLNHDAMYWYRQDPGQGLRLIYYSQIVNDFQKGDIAEGYSVSREKKESFPLTVTSAQKNPTAFYLCASSTTSDTEAFFGQGTRLTVV.

The rearrangement joins TRBV6-5 to TRBJ1-1, with D possibly TRBD1 on 5 matching bases. The CDR3 consists of 14 residues. Germline CDR1 is MNHEY and CDR2 is SVGAGI. Between the trimmed V and J ends, which lost 3 bases and 10 bases, there was a span of 18 bases. The DNA for the CDR3 is TGTGCCAGCAGTTATGACCGGGACCCCATGGGAGCTTTCTTT. Translation: CASSYDRDPMGAFF.

The gene calls are TRBV3-1 (or the pseudogene TRBV3-2) and TRBJ2-1; D possibly corresponds to TRBD1 (7 bases). This CDR3 comprises 15 residues. Trimming cost V 3 bases and J 5 bases, with 14 bases left between them. CDR1 LGHDT and CDR2 YNNKEL come from the germline V gene (reference sequence). The DNA of the CDR3 is TGTGCCAGCAGCCAGGCTCCAGGGGGGAACAATGAGCAGTTCTTC. It specifies CASSQAPGGNNEQFF.

This sequence joins TRBV28 and TRBJ1-2; D perhaps matches TRBD1 (6 bases). The CDR3 runs 13 residues. The germline V gene has CDR1 MDHEN and CDR2 SYDVKM. Trimming stripped 8 bases from V and 2 bases from J, with 12 bases between. This chain's CDR3 is CASREGQNYGYTF. As DNA, the CDR3 is TGTGCCAGCCGCGAGGGACAAAACTATGGCTACACCTTC.